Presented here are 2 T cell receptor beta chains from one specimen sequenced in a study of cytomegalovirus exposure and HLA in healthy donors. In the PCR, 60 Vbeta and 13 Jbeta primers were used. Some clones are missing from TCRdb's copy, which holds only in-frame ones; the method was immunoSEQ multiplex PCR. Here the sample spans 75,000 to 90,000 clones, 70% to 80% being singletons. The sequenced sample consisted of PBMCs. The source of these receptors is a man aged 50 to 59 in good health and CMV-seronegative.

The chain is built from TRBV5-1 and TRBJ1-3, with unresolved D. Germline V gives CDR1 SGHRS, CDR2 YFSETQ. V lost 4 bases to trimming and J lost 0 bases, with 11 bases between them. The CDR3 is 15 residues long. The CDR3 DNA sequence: TGCGCCAGCAGCCCGGACGGGAGCTCTGGAAACACCATATATTTT. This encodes CASSPDGSSGNTIYF.

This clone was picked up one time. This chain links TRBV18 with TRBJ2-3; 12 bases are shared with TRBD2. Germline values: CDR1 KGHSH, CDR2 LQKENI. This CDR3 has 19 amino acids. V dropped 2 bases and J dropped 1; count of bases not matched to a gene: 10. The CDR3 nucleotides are TGTGCCAGCTCACCAGGTCTGCTAGCGGGGGGGCCTGGCACAGATACGCAGTATTTT. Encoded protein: CASSPGLLAGGPGTDTQYF.